A single sample gave rise to the 14 T cell receptor beta chains below, sequenced in a study of PD-L1 blockade in urothelial cancer. Data came from immunoSEQ multiplex PCR; TCRdb stores just in-frame clones and leaves some out. Of 49,000 or so clones in the sample, around 74% were seen once. As to time point: pretreatment peripheral blood. Here the sequenced sample was PBMCs, taken around atezolizumab (anti-PD-L1) treatment. The receptors originated from a man aged 65 to 85 with urothelial cancer.

CDR3 nucleotide sequence: TGTGCCAGCAGCCCGACAGGTTCGACCTCCACTGAAGCTTTCTTT. Translation: CASSPTGSTSTEAFF. The chain recombines TRBV6-6 with TRBJ1-1, with a tentative D call TRBD1 (6 bases). This CDR3 has 15 residues. Trimming removed 6 bases at V and 4 bases at J, with 18 bases between. CDR1 MNHNY and CDR2 SVGAGI come from the germline V gene (reference sequence).

The rearrangement uses TRBV2 and TRBJ2-7; D is perhaps TRBD1 (6 bases). V lost 10 bases and J 3 bases, leaving 13 bases between the germline ends. CDR3 length: 12 residues. CDR1 SNHLY and CDR2 FYNNEI come from the germline V gene. This CDR3 is CATGQRNYEQYF. DNA for the CDR3: TGTGCCACCGGACAGCGGAACTACGAGCAGTACTTC.

The J gene is TRBJ2-7, the V gene TRBV7-6, with 10 bases lining up with TRBD2. The CDR3 totals 16 residues. Germline lookup yields CDR1 SGHVS and CDR2 FNYEAQ. Unmatched junction bases numbered 8, after V lost 1 base and J lost 5 bases. CDR3 nucleotide sequence: TGTGCCAGCAGCTTAGATATAGCGGGAGGTCTCCACGAGCAGTACTTC. This sequence encodes CASSLDIAGGLHEQYF.

The chain has TRBV27 and TRBJ1-5; 7 bases are a match to TRBD1. CDR3 length: 14 residues. The J segment lost 5 bases and the V segment lost 5 bases, leaving 6 bases of the junction unmatched. CDR1 and CDR2 (germline): MNHEY, SMNVEV (reference sequence). CDR3 bases: TGTGCCAGCAGTACGACAGGGTACTATCAGCCCCAGCATTTT. Residues: CASSTTGYYQPQHF.

This clone showed up just a few times. The CDR3 reads CAWSGQVTEAFF. The CDR3 DNA follows: TGTGCCTGGAGTGGACAGGTCACTGAAGCTTTCTTT. This rearrangement joins TRBV30 to TRBJ1-1, with D maybe TRBD1 (6 bases). Looked up from germline, CDR1 is GTSNPN and CDR2 is SVGIG (reference sequence). V shed 1 base and J shed 4 bases, with 7 bases lying between them. The CDR3 runs to 12 residues.

V and J are TRBV11-3 and TRBJ2-1, with D maybe TRBD1 (5 bases). This CDR3 has 14 residues. V lost 0 bases and J lost 10, with 13 bases in between. Germline CDR1 is SGHNT and CDR2 is YENEEA. The CDR3 protein is CASSLEARAGEQFF. CDR3 nucleotide sequence: TGTGCCAGCAGCTTAGAAGCCAGGGCCGGGGAGCAGTTCTTC.

This chain uses TRBV10-3 with TRBJ2-5, with D perhaps TRBD2 (6 bases). The CDR3 runs to 12 residues. Trimming removed 10 bases at V and 3 bases at J, with 12 bases between. Germline loops: CDR1 ENHRY, CDR2 SYGVKD. Written as DNA, the CDR3 is TGTGCCAGCGGGATTCCCGAAGAGACCCAGTACTTC. Protein product: CASGIPEETQYF.

The chain's CDR3 is CSAGQGSYEQYF. DNA for the CDR3: TGCAGCGCTGGACAGGGGTCCTACGAGCAGTACTTC. This sequence joins TRBV29-1 and TRBJ2-7; 9 bases align to TRBD1. After removal of 7 bases from V and 1 base from J, the junction contained 2 bases not matched to a gene. Per germline, CDR1 SQVTM and CDR2 ANQGSEA. The CDR3 has 12 residues.

The chain uses TRBV5-6 and TRBJ1-1; D not resolved. Between the trimmed V and J ends, which lost 4 bases and 4 bases, there was a span of 8 bases. The germline CDR1 and CDR2 sequences are SGHDT and YYEEEE. The CDR3 is made up of 12 amino acids. The CDR3 protein is CASSLGSTEAFF. CDR3 coding DNA: TGTGCCAGCAGCCTGGGGAGCACTGAAGCTTTCTTT.

The CDR3 spells CASSEESATAYNEQFF. CDR3 coding DNA: TGTGCCAGCAGTGAAGAAAGTGCAACAGCCTACAATGAGCAGTTCTTC. The V call is TRBV6-1, the J call TRBJ2-1; D gene unclear. This CDR3 has 16 amino acids. Germline CDR1 and CDR2: MNHNS and SASEGT. V was cut by 1 base and J by 2 bases, with 12 bases left in between.

The chain uses TRBV7-6 and TRBJ2-2; D unclear. The CDR3 consists of 14 residues. V lost 0 bases and J 4 bases, leaving 6 bases between the germline ends. The germline V gene has CDR1 SGHVS and CDR2 FNYEAQ. CDR3 DNA: TGTGCCAGCAGCTTAGCACCGAGCACCGGGGAGCTGTTTTTT. Amino acids: CASSLAPSTGELFF.

The V gene is TRBV5-1, the J gene TRBJ1-4, with 7 bases identical to TRBD1. CDR3 length equals 15 residues. With 0 bases clipped from V and 8 bases from J, the junction kept 7 bases outside the gene matches. Germline CDR1 and CDR2: SGHRS and YFSETQ. CDR3 amino acids: CASSLDYRGGEKLFF. Here the CDR3 DNA reads TGCGCCAGCAGCTTGGACTACAGGGGTGGGGAAAAACTGTTTTTT.

This clone was observed a few times. The chain joins TRBV27 to TRBJ1-2, with 9 bases fitting TRBD1. The J segment lost 7 bases and the V segment lost 0 bases, leaving 3 bases of the junction unmatched. Germline CDR1 is MNHEY and CDR2 is SMNVEV (reference sequence). The CDR3 is 14 amino acids. CDR3 residues: CASSLSDRGAGYTF. CDR3 in DNA: TGTGCCAGCAGTTTATCGGACAGGGGTGCTGGCTACACCTTC.

This clone appeared once. The chain couples TRBV5-1 to TRBJ2-6, with a weak D call TRBD2 (5 bases). V lost 4 bases to trimming and J lost 2 bases, with 10 bases between them. The CDR3 loop spans 15 amino acids. The V gene's germline CDR1 is SGHRS and CDR2 YFSETQ. CDR3 sequence reads: CASSIALAGANVLTF. The CDR3 DNA sequence: TGCGCCAGCAGCATAGCGTTAGCTGGGGCCAACGTCCTGACTTTC.